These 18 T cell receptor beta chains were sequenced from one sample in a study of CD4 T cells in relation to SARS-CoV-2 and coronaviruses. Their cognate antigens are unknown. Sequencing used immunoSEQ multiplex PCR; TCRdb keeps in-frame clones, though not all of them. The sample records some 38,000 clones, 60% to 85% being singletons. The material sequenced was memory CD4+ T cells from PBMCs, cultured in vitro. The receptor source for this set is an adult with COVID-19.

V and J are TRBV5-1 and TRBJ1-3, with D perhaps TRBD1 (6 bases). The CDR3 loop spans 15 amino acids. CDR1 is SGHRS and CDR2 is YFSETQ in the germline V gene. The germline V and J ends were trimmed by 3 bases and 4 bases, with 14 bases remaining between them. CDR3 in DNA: TGCGCCAGCAGCTGGGACATCCGCTCGGGAAACACCATATATTTT. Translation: CASSWDIRSGNTIYF.

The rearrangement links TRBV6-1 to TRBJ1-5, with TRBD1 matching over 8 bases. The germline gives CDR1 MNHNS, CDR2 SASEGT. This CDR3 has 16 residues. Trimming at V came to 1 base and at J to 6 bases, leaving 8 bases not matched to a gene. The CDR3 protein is CASSEVFQGASQPQHF. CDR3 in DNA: TGTGCCAGCAGTGAAGTATTTCAGGGGGCGAGTCAGCCCCAGCATTTT.

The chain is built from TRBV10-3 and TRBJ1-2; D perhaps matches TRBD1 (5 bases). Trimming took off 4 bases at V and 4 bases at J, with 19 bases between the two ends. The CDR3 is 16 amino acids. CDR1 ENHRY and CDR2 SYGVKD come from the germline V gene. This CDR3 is CAISVRADSPSYGYTF. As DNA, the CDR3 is TGTGCCATCAGTGTAAGGGCCGACAGCCCTAGCTATGGCTACACCTTC.

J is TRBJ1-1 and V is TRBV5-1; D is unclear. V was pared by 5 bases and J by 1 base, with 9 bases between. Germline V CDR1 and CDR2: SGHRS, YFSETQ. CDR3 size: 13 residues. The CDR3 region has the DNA TGCGCCAGCAGATATACAGAGAACACTGAAGCTTTCTTT. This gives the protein CASRYTENTEAFF.

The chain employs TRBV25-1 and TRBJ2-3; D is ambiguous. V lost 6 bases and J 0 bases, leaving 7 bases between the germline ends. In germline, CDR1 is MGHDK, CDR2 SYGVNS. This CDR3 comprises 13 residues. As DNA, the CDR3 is TGTGCCAGCAGACTCGGTAGCACAGATACGCAGTATTTT. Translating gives CASRLGSTDTQYF.

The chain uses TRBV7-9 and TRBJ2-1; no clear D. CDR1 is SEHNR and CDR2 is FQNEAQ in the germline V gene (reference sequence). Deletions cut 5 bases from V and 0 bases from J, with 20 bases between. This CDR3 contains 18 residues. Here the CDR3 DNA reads TGTGCCAGCAGCCCCCGCCCTTCCTACCGGAGCTCCTACAATGAGCAGTTCTTC. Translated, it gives CASSPRPSYRSSYNEQFF.

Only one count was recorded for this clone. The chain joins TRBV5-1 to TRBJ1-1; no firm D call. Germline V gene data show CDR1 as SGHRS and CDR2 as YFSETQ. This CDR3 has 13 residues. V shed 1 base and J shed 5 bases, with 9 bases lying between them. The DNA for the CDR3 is TGCGCCAGCAGCTTGTGGGGAGGGACTGAAGCTTTCTTT. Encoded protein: CASSLWGGTEAFF.

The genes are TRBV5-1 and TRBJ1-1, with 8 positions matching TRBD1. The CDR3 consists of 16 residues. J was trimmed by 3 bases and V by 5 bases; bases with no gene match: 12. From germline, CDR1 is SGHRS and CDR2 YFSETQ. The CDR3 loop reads CASRPGPDRDHTEAFF. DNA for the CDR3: TGCGCCAGCAGACCTGGCCCGGACAGGGACCACACTGAAGCTTTCTTT.

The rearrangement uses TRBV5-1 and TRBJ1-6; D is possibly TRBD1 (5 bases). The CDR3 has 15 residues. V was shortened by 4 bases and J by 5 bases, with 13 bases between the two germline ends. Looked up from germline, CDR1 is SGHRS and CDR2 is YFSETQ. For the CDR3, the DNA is TGCGCCAGCAGCGCCCGGGACGGACATAATTCACCCCTCCACTTT. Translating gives CASSARDGHNSPLHF.

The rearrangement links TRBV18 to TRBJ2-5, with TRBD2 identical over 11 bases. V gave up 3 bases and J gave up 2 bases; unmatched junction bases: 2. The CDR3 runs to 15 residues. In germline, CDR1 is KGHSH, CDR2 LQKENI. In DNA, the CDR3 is TGTGCCAGCTCACCCGGACTAGCGGGTCAAGAGACCCAGTACTTC. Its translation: CASSPGLAGQETQYF.

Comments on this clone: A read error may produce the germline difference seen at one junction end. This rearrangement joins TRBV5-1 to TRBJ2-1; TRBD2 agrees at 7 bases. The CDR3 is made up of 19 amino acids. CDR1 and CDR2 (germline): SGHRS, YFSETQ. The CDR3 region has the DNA TGCGCCAGCTCACCCCGCACTTATAGCGGGCCGATCTCCTACAATGAGCAATTCTTC. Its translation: CASSPRTYSGPISYNEQFF.

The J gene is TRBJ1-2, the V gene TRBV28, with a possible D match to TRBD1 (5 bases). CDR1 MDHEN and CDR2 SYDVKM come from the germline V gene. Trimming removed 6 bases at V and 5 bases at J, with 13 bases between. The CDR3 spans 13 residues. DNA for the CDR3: TGTGCCAGCAGGCCCTCCGGGACTTATGGCTACACCTTC. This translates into CASRPSGTYGYTF.

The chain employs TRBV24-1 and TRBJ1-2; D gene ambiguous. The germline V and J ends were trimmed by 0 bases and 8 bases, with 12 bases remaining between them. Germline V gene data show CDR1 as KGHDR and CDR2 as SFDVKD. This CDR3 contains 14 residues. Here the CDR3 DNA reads TGTGCCACCAGTGATTTGCAATCTGACACGGGCTACACCTTC. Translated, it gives CATSDLQSDTGYTF.

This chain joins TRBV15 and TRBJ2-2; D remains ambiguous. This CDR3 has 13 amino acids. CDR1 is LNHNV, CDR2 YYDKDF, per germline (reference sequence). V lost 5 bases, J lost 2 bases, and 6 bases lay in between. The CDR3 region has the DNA TGTGCCACCAGCGGCCTCAACACCGGGGAGCTGTTTTTT. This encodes CATSGLNTGELFF. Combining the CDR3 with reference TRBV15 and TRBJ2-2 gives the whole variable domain DAMVIQNPRYQVTQFGKPVTLSCSQTLNHNVMYWYQQKSSQAPKLLFHYYDKDFNNEADTPDNFQSRRPNTSFCFLDIRSPGLGDTAMYLCATSGLNTGELFFGEGSRLTVL.

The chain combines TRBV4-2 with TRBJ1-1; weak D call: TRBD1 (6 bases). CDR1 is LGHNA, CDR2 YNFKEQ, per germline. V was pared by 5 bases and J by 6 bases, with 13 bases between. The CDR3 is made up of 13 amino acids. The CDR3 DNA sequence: TGTGCCAGCAGCAGAGGGTACAGGGCTGAAGCTTTCTTT. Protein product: CASSRGYRAEAFF.

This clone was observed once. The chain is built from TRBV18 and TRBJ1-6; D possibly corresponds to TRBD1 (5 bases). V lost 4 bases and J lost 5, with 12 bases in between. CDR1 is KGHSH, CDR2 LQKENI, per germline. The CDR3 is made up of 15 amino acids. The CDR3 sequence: CASSRGTDNNSPLHF. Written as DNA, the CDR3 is TGTGCCAGCTCACGGGGGACGGATAATAATTCACCCCTCCACTTT.

CDR3 nucleotides: TGTGCCAGCAGCTTAACAGGGGGCTCGCGGAGCTCCTACGAGCAGTACTTC. Translation gives CASSLTGGSRSSYEQYF. The chain joins TRBV7-2 to TRBJ2-7, with 9 bases fitting TRBD1. Looked up from germline, CDR1 is SGHTA and CDR2 is FQGNSA. The V and J ends lost 2 bases and 0 bases, in that order; junction bases with no gene match: 8. The CDR3 spans 17 residues.

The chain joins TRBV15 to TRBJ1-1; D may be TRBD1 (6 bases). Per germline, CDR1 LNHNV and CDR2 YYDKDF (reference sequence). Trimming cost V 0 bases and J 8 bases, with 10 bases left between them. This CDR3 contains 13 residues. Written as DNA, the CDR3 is TGTGCCACCAGCAGAGAAAGGGGGGTAGAAGCTTTCTTT. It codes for CATSRERGVEAFF.